These 20 T cell receptor beta chains share one sample of origin, sequenced in a study of CD8 T cells in ankylosing spondylitis. Study-wide results and caveats: Blood of patients with ankylosing spondylitis appeared to be characterized by a TCR beta motif of eight highly homologous variants.

Their antigen targets remain unknown. TCRdb reanalysed the 5' RACE reads using MiXCR and keeps one entry per CDR3 protein. The sample has around 890,000 distinct CDR3 sequences; 12% are singletons. Sequenced sample: blood, either unsorted or a sorted T cell fraction (not recorded which). These receptors were collected from a male donor with ankylosing spondylitis.

Many counts were recorded for this clonotype. The chain has TRBV7-2 and TRBJ2-3, with a weak D call TRBD2 (6 bases). This CDR3 comprises 14 residues. The V gene lost 5 bases and the J gene lost 0 bases, with 9 bases spanning the gap. Germline V gene sequence: CDR1 SGHTA, CDR2 FQGNSA. The CDR3 loop reads CASSRGLSTDTQYF. The CDR3 DNA reads TGTGCCAGCAGCCGGGGACTTAGCACAGATACGCAGTATTTT.

The genes are TRBV10-1 and TRBJ2-1; 9 positions agree with TRBD2. V shed 3 bases, J shed 7 bases, and the junction held 7 bases outside the gene matches. Germline V CDR1 and CDR2: WNHNN, SYGVQD (reference sequence). The CDR3 has 15 residues. The CDR3 here is CASSDPSGMRNEQFF. CDR3 DNA: TGCGCCAGCAGTGACCCTAGCGGGATGAGGAATGAGCAGTTCTTC.

Ten or more counts support this clonotype. The chain employs TRBV10-3 and TRBJ2-1; D may be TRBD1 (6 bases). Germline V gene lookup returns CDR1 ENHRY and CDR2 SYGVKD. Trimming took 6 bases from V and 4 from J, leaving 13 bases between them. The CDR3 extends over 14 amino acids. Written as DNA, the CDR3 is TGTGCCATCAGCGGACAGCAGAATTACAATGAGCAGTTCTTC. Amino acids: CAISGQQNYNEQFF.

CDR3 DNA: TGCAGTGCCGGGACAACTCCTAACTATGGCTACACCTTC. This sequence encodes CSAGTTPNYGYTF. The rearrangement joins TRBV20-1 to TRBJ1-2, with a tentative D call TRBD1 (6 bases). The V end was cut by 6 bases, the J end by 0 bases, with 11 bases between. In germline, CDR1 is DFQATT, CDR2 SNEGSKA (reference sequence). The CDR3 runs 13 residues.

This clonotype has a count of ten or more. This chain joins TRBV12-3 or TRBV12-4 and TRBJ2-3; tentatively, D is TRBD1 (6 bases). V shed 3 bases and J shed 2 bases, with 12 bases lying between them. The length of the CDR3 is 15 residues. CDR3 nucleotides: TGTGCCAGCAGTTTTGGGGGCCTCATCACAGATACGCAGTATTTT. Translated, it gives CASSFGGLITDTQYF.

This clonotype has only a few counts. The chain recombines TRBV24-1 with TRBJ2-2; D remains unclear. CDR1 is KGHDR, CDR2 SFDVKD, per germline. The V end lost 7 bases, the J end lost 2 bases, and 7 bases lay between the germline ends. The CDR3 is made up of 13 amino acids. CDR3 nucleotide sequence: TGTGCCACCAGCGGATCAAACACCGGGGAGCTGTTTTTT. This encodes CATSGSNTGELFF.

This clonotype was counted ten times or more. This rearrangement joins TRBV29-1 to TRBJ2-1, with D possibly TRBD2 on 5 matching bases. V was clipped by 4 bases and J by 12 bases, with 13 bases between them. This CDR3 region has 11 residues. Germline loops: CDR1 SQVTM, CDR2 ANQGSEA. The CDR3 DNA is TGCAGCGTTGCCCTTGAGGGTACGCAGTTCTTC. It yields the protein CSVALEGTQFF.

This chain links TRBV5-4 with TRBJ2-7; maybe TRBD2 (5 bases). The CDR3 spans 13 residues. Germline lookup yields CDR1 SGHNT and CDR2 YYREEE (reference sequence). V was shortened by 4 bases and J by 1 base, with 9 bases between the two germline ends. The CDR3 sequence is CASSALGSYEQYF. Here the CDR3 DNA reads TGTGCCAGCAGCGCACTAGGGTCCTACGAGCAGTACTTC.

With regard to this clonotype: Possible read error: a much larger clone is one base away. V is TRBV5-1 and J is TRBJ2-3; D uncertain. The CDR3 loop spans 14 amino acids. V lost 0 bases and J 2 bases, leaving 7 bases between the germline ends. The germline V gene has CDR1 SGHRS and CDR2 YFSETQ. The CDR3 spells CASSLAPDTDTQYF. In DNA form, the CDR3 reads TGCGCCAGCAGCTTGGCGCCGGACACAGATACGCAGTATTTT. Combining the CDR3 with reference TRBV5-1 and TRBJ2-3 gives the whole variable domain KAGVTQTPRYLIKTRGQQVTLSCSPISGHRSVSWYQQTPGQGLQFLFEYFSETQRNKGNFPGRFSGRQFSNSRSEMNVSTLELGDSALYLCASSLAPDTDTQYFGPGTRLTVL.

This clonotype was observed many times. The genes are TRBV20-1 and TRBJ2-5; D is unresolved. The CDR3 spans 14 residues. Germline CDR1 reads DFQATT; CDR2 reads SNEGSKA (reference sequence). The CDR3 here is CSADKGGGAETQYF. The CDR3, as DNA: TGCAGCGCCGATAAGGGCGGCGGAGCGGAGACCCAGTACTTC.

The CDR3 bases are TGTGCCAGCAGTTACTCTCAGGAGAGCGGGGAGCTGTTTTTT. This encodes CASSYSQESGELFF. The chain joins TRBV6-5 to TRBJ2-2; D gene uncertain. The CDR3 extends over 14 amino acids. Trimming stripped 0 bases from V and 7 bases from J, with 9 bases between. Germline V gene lookup returns CDR1 MNHEY and CDR2 SVGAGI.

In this sample, this clonotype turned up many times. The chain joins TRBV20-1 to TRBJ2-7; D could derive from TRBD1 or TRBD2 (6 bases each). Germline V gives CDR1 DFQATT, CDR2 SNEGSKA (reference sequence). Trimming removed 7 bases at V and 2 bases at J, with 18 bases between. CDR3 size: 14 residues. The CDR3 coding sequence is TGCAGTGTACGATCGCCGGGGGCGCCCTACGAGCAGTACTTC. It translates to CSVRSPGAPYEQYF.

This clonotype showed up many times. As DNA, the CDR3 is TGCGCCAGCAGCATCCTCGGGACAGCTAGCTCCTACGAGCAGTACTTC. Its protein is CASSILGTASSYEQYF. The chain couples TRBV5-1 to TRBJ2-7; 7 bases are a match to TRBD1. The V gene end was trimmed by 4 bases and the J gene end by 0 bases; junction bases not matched to a gene: 10. CDR1 and CDR2 (germline): SGHRS, YFSETQ. The CDR3 is made up of 16 amino acids.

There are a few counts of this clonotype. The chain uses TRBV4-3 and TRBJ2-7, with D maybe TRBD1 (5 bases). The CDR3 length is 13 residues. The germline CDR1 and CDR2 sequences are LGHNA and YSLEER. The V gene lost 3 bases and the J gene lost 3 bases, with 9 bases spanning the gap. In DNA form, the CDR3 reads TGCGCCAGCAGCCAGTACAGGAGCTACGAGCAGTACTTC. It encodes CASSQYRSYEQYF.

This sequence joins TRBV20-1 and TRBJ1-5; D gene unclear. The V and J ends lost 5 bases and 2 bases respectively, with 10 bases between them. There are 13 residues in the CDR3. CDR1 DFQATT and CDR2 SNEGSKA come from the germline V gene (reference sequence). The CDR3 nucleotides are TGCAGTGCTTGGGGATTGCGCAATCAGCCCCAGCATTTT. Translation gives CSAWGLRNQPQHF.

The rearrangement uses TRBV5-1 and TRBJ2-3, with 15 bases lining up with TRBD2. Unmatched junction bases numbered 11, after V lost 4 bases and J lost 5 bases. Germline V gene lookup returns CDR1 SGHRS and CDR2 YFSETQ. This CDR3 comprises 18 residues. This CDR3 reads CASSPGLAGGRGGDTQYF. The CDR3 bases are TGCGCCAGCAGCCCCGGACTAGCGGGAGGGAGAGGGGGAGATACGCAGTATTTT.

This clonotype was counted at least ten times. The chain is built from TRBV7-3 and TRBJ1-6; D is perhaps TRBD1 (5 bases). This CDR3 has 14 amino acids. Trimming pared 1 base from V and 13 bases from J, leaving 14 bases between. Germline CDR1 is SGHTA and CDR2 is FQGTGA. The CDR3 DNA follows: TGTGCCAGCAGCTTAAACGGTCAGGGCAAGCCCCTCCACTTT. As protein: CASSLNGQGKPLHF.

This clonotype was seen ten or more times. The rearrangement joins TRBV20-1 to TRBJ2-3, with a tentative D call TRBD1 (6 bases). This CDR3 comprises 14 residues. Germline assignment: CDR1 DFQATT and CDR2 SNEGSKA (reference sequence). Trimming stripped 3 bases from V and 2 bases from J, with 12 bases between. For the CDR3, the DNA is TGCAGTGCTAGCCTCGGGACAAACACAGATACGCAGTATTTT. Amino acids: CSASLGTNTDTQYF.

The chain links TRBV4-2 to TRBJ2-6; D unclear. Trimming left V 4 bases short and J 4 bases short, with 14 bases between. From germline, CDR1 is LGHNA and CDR2 YNFKEQ. CDR3 length equals 16 residues. CDR3 in DNA: TGTGCCAGCAGCCGGACGATATCACCCGGGGCCAACGTCCTGACTTTC. Translation: CASSRTISPGANVLTF.

The table lists this clonotype with a count of one. The chain joins TRBV5-1 to TRBJ1-1; the D is unclear. Trimming pared 8 bases from V and 2 bases from J, leaving 16 bases between. The CDR3 consists of 14 residues. The germline gives CDR1 SGHRS, CDR2 YFSETQ. CDR3 DNA: TGCGCCAGTAACCGGGATCTACTAAACACTGAAGCTTTCTTT. It specifies CASNRDLLNTEAFF. The full variable domain, in which reference TRBV5-1 and TRBJ1-1 provide the parts outside the CDR3, is KAGVTQTPRYLIKTRGQQVTLSCSPISGHRSVSWYQQTPGQGLQFLFEYFSETQRNKGNFPGRFSGRQFSNSRSEMNVSTLELGDSALYLCASNRDLLNTEAFFGQGTRLTVV.